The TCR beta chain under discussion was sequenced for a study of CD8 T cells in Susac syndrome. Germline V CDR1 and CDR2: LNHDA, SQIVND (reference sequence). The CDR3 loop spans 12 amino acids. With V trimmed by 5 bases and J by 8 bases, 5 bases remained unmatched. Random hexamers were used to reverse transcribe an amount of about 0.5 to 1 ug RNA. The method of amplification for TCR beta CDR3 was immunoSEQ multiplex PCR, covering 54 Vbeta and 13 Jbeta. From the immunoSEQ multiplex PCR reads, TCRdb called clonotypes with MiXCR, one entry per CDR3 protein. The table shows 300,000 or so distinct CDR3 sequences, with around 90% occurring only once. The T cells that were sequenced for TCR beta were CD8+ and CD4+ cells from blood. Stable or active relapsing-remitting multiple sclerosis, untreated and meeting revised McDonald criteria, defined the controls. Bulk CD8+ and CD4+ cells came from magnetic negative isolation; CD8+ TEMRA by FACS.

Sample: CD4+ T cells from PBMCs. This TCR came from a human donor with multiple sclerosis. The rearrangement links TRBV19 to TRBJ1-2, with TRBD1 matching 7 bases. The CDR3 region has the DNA TGTGCCAGTAGTCCGCGGGACAGAGGCTACACCTTC. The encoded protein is CASSPRDRGYTF.